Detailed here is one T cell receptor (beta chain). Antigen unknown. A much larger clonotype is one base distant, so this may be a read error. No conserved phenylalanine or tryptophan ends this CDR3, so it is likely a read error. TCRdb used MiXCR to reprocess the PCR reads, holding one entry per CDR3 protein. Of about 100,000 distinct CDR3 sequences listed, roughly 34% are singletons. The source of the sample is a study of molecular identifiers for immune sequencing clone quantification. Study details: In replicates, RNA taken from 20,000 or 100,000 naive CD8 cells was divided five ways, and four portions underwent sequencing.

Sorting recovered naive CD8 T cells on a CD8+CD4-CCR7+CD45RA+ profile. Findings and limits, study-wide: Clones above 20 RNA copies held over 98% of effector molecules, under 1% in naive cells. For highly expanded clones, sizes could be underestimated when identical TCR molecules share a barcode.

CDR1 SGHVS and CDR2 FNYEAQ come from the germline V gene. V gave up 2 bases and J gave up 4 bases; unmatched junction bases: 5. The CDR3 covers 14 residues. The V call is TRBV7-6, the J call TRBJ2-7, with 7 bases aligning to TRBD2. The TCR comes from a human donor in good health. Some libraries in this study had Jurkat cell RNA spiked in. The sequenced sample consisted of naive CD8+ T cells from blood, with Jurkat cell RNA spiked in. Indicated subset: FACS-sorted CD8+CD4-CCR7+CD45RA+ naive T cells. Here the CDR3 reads CASSLYASGYEQYY. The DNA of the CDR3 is TGTGCCAGCAGCTTATACGCTAGCGGTTACGAGCAGTACTAC.